This T cell receptor beta chain was identified in a study of beta chain features in type 1 diabetes. General study findings and limits: High TCR expression in some cells could lead to their over-representation in cDNA sequencing. In every one of the four CD4+ subsets, TCRB CDR3s were moderately but significantly shorter in Type 1 diabetes patients.

About this clone: Its antigen is still unknown.

cDNA synthesis used the whole RNA isolate, giving expressed TCRB sequences. Assay: immunoSEQ multiplex PCR; the TCRdb copy retains only in-frame clones and omits some. The top ten hold 0.02% to 0.025% of the sample, which has 900,000 or so clones, 17% seen once. Naive, central memory, regulatory and stem cell-like memory cells within the CD4+ compartment were sorted using CD45RO/CCR7/CD25/CD127/CD95/CD27. Germline V gene sequence: CDR1 MDHEN, CDR2 SYDVKM. This CDR3 is built from 14 residues. Deletions cut 7 bases from V and 0 bases from J, with 10 bases between. Input material: naive CD4+ T cells from blood. J is TRBJ1-5 and V is TRBV28; D ambiguous. The receptor was isolated from a woman younger than 35 in good health. The CDR3 DNA reads as TGTGCCAGCAAGATTGCCTATAGCAATCAGCCCCAGCATTTT. Its protein is CASKIAYSNQPQHF.